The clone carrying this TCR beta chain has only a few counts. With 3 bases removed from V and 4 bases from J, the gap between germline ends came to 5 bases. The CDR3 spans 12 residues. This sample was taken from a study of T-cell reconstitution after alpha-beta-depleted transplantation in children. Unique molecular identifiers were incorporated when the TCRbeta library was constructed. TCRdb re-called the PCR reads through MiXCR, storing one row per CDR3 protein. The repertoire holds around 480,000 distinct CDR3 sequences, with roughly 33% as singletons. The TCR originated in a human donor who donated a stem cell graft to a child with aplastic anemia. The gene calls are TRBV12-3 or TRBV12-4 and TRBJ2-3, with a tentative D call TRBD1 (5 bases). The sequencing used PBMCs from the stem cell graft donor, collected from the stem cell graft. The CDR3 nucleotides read TGTGCCAGCAGTTTCAGGGCAGATACGCAGTATTTT. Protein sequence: CASSFRADTQYF.